The present entry profiles one T cell receptor beta chain with its context. Its binding antigen is unknown. There are no base qualities to consult, and no much larger clone falls within one base. Sequences KGHSH (CDR1) and LQKENI (CDR2) are obtained from the germline V gene. The germline V end is reduced by 6 bases and the J end by 7 bases; junction bases left unmatched: 12. Its CDR3 holds 16 amino acids, cysteine through phenylalanine. Only the CDR3 part of the read is kept: 48 bases, read in frame from the first base. Libraries were constructed by the immunoSEQ multiplex PCR assay. For the multiplex PCR, a mixture combining 60 forward primers for TCR Vbeta segments and 13 reverse primers for TCR Jbeta segments was used. The CDR3 region of rearranged TCR beta genes was amplified from genomic DNA by a multiplex PCR assay. The Illumina HiSeq System was used to sequence the amplified TCR beta libraries as 87-base-pair reads. The source study handled its data this way. In a later analysis, tens of millions of unique TCR beta chains were counted across the 500 to 850 repertoires, and approximately 11 million of these chains were shared by at least two donors. To remove PCR and sequencing errors, raw reads were error-corrected and collapsed into unique sequences using a nearest-neighbor algorithm that merged closely related sequences. To assign V, D and J gene segments, CDR3 sequences were aligned to IMGT reference sequences. For a sequence to be retained, a match of at least six nucleotides was required to both a V gene segment and a J gene segment. A rearrangement was called productive if the CDR3 had no stop codons and remained in frame with V and J, and every other rearrangement was called non-productive. Following IMGT convention, CDR3 was defined as the stretch from the second conserved V-encoded cysteine to the conserved J-encoded phenylalanine. The earlier analysis of about 590 of the donors excluded sequences that lacked an unambiguous match to a single V gene segment. An earlier analysis of over 450 of the donors classified V segments as functional when productive rearrangements were above 56.7% and as segregating when the standard deviation between donors was above 5%. To diagnose cytomegalovirus status from the catalog of TCR beta chain sequences, a statistical classification framework was built. V and J gene assignment, in a later analysis, came from comparing TCR nucleotide sequences with IMGT/GENE-DB human TR gene sequences. The TCRdist pipeline was used in a later analysis to assign CDR3 sequences and most-parsimonious VDJ recombination scenarios. In a later analysis, each TCR beta chain was defined by its CDR3 amino acid sequence together with its V-gene family, and reads without a unique V-gene family were excluded. As a way to deal with suspected cross-contamination and a sequencing artifact, a later analysis dropped 592 nucleotide sequences that were highly shared and had low generation probability. A later analysis calculated a clonal expansion index for each public chain from normalized within-repertoire ranks of inferred template counts. In a later analysis, generation probabilities were computed with a VDJ recombination model fitted to out-of-frame rearrangements, and the resulting probabilities were checked against IGoR. Hypergeometric tests were used in a later analysis to score TCR-TCR, TCR-HLA and TCR-CMV co-occurrence, with a repertoire-size bias correction applied to the TCR pairs. False discovery rates were estimated in a later analysis by permuting HLA or CMV assignments 20 times. In a later analysis, co-occurring TCRs were grouped using DBSCAN, and TCRdist sequence similarity was added for clustering within HLA-allele-positive subsets. Repertoires with fewer than 30,000 or more than 120,000 public chains were left out of co-occurrence clustering, as were four to six repertoires with anomalous nucleotide sharing. TCRdb's version of the immuneACCESS table is confined to in-frame rearrangements and falls short of the full clone set. An unresolved V gene accounts for under half of the shortfall where checked; the remainder is of unknown origin. V and J calls and clone size are copied from that table; D and trimming were computed from the DNA. The sample has some 150,000 clones on record, 81% of them singletons. 13% of the sample rests with the top ten.

The cohort was made up of approximately 670 healthy bone marrow donors. All cohort members were sampled while nominally healthy, although unrecorded immune exposures were likely present. The donor was CMV seronegative and was included in the group of a few hundred seronegative cohort members. Every donor gave a peripheral blood sample, and the peripheral blood mononuclear cells from that sample were used for TCR beta sequencing. Genomic DNA extraction from the blood cell samples was performed with the Qiagen DNeasy Blood Extraction Kit. The sample is drawn from a study of cytomegalovirus exposure and HLA in healthy donors (dated by TCRdb to the late 2010s). Broadly, across the study: According to an earlier analysis of several hundred of the donors, about 179 million T cells yielded roughly 100 million unique TCR beta sequences and roughly 280 Gb of sequence data. Both class I and class II loci were covered by HLA typing, at four-digit resolution. The study was designed to test whether signatures of past pathogen exposure could be identified by cataloging public T cell receptors. To study patterns of TCR occurrence, a later analysis re-analyzed previously published TCR beta repertoires from 666 donors and added high-resolution HLA genotyping. All discovery cohort repertoires had been generated using a single sequencing platform. Because of strong linkage in the cohort, 5 or 6 DR-DQ haplotypes were treated as single units for association and clustering. A later genetic analysis used genome-wide SNP genotypes for about 55% of the 666 donors, treating that subset as a discovery cohort. The later analysis used no new phenotypic data to find candidate immune exposures, relying instead on TCR beta sequences and their occurrence across donors. Across around 400 genotyped donors of the cohort, an average of roughly 200,000 unique TCR beta nucleotide sequences per donor were sequenced, and about a sixth of those sequences were non-productive. An early release covering just under 650 HLA-typed donors comprised roughly 300 gigabases of sequencing data and approximately 85 million unique TCR sequences. Typing coverage varied by locus: roughly 629-630 donors for A, B, C, DRB1 and DQB1; approximately 560 for DQA1; approximately 610 for DPA1; approximately 470 for DPB1. To decide whether each TCR beta V gene segment behaved as functional or pseudogenic, an earlier analysis of approximately 590 of the donors relied on high-throughput TCR beta sequencing. The genetic ancestry cluster associated with self-reported Caucasian donors included 81% of the roughly 360 genotyped donors. The T cell repertoires of some 700 subjects were profiled by immunosequencing and related to cytomegalovirus serostatus. Alongside the repertoire data, information on donor age, sex, ethnicity and CMV serostatus was compiled. The study combined high-throughput TCR immunosequencing, statistical association of individual TCRs with disease status, and machine learning to predict cytomegalovirus infection status. In addition to the first cohort of 666 subjects, a separate validation cohort of 120 different subjects was used. Broader findings and caveats from the paper: A few of the identified cytomegalovirus-associated TCR beta chains were confirmed in vitro to be specific for cytomegalovirus antigens. Strong co-occurrence of HLA alleles, especially DR and DQ, made assigning TCR associations to individual alleles difficult. The cohort was sequenced for TCR beta chains only, and without alpha or paired-chain data the features that could be detected were limited. A total of fewer than 200 TCR beta chains were listed by the study as associated with cytomegalovirus. According to the authors, the approach could potentially be generalized to other disease states and immunological phenotypes. Approximately 18 rarely observed V segments, including chromosome 9 orphons, were excluded from the earlier analysis of 550 to 700 of the donors because counts were too low. In a later analysis, HLA-associated TCR beta chains showed more clonal expansion and lower generation probabilities than non-associated chains that were equally common. A later analysis found that TCR association rates varied across HLA loci, with DRB1 alleles showing the most associated TCRs and HLA-C alleles the fewest. Some IMGT-functional V segments, including TRBV6-2 and TRBV6-3, could not be distinguished by the 87-base-pair reads and were therefore excluded. In an earlier analysis of some 640 of the donors, most TCR beta V segments were observed in productive rearrangements about 87% or about 30% of the time, broadly matching IMGT annotations. While some public TCRs were present in many individuals, most TCR sequences turned up only very rarely across donors. The presence/absence analyses assumed that sequencing depth was roughly uniform across donors, and that assumption may not be true. The classifier was reported to diagnose cytomegalovirus status with high specificity and sensitivity in both the original and validation cohorts. The sequencing pipeline was judged likely to have produced a cluster of highly shared sequence variants as a technical artifact. A further reported finding was that TCR beta sequences accurately predicted the HLA-A and HLA-B alleles for most subjects in the first cohort. According to a later analysis, most CMV-associated TCR beta chains appeared to be HLA-restricted, and the HLA associations seemed to be driven largely by CMV exposure. HLA typing was unavailable for some donors at each locus, so association tests used only the typed subset. At a false discovery rate of 0.05, a later analysis linked some 18,000 TCR beta sequences to specific HLA alleles. Correlated functional status among segregating V segments might be attributable to linkage disequilibrium, but an unknown experimental factor could not be ruled out. A later genetic analysis associated a missense DCLRE1C variant with V-gene and J-gene trimming of TCR beta chains, and an independent cohort replicated the association. CMV serostatus was the only immune exposure information available for the cohort. Compared with the roughly 720-donor mean, donors in an Asian-associated ancestry cluster had fewer N-insertions in productive TCRs, according to a later genetic analysis. Several of the top co-occurrence clusters appeared to be linked to parvovirus B19, influenza, CMV and Epstein-Barr virus, according to a later analysis.

Material for sequencing was PBMCs. The clonotype originates from a woman between 50 and 59 years old in good health and CMV-seronegative. Recombination connected TRBV18 to TRBJ1-6; 7 central bases correspond to TRBD1. The nucleotides are TGTGCCAGCTCCACGCAGGCACACAGGGGCAATTCACCCCTCCACTTT. This yields the protein CASSTQAHRGNSPLHF.